These 27 T cell receptor beta chains came from one sample sequenced in a study of vaccination effects on CD4 cells after COVID-19. TCRdb's copy holds only in-frame clones and misses some; the assay was immunoSEQ multiplex PCR. The sample has about 15,000 clones, approximately 68% seen once. These TCRs are of unknown antigen specificity. Within the ViraFEST assay, antigen-specific CD4+ T cells underwent expansion with viral peptide pools prior to sequencing. A 10-day culture period preceded the isolation of CD4+ T cells. Everyone in the study got two shots of either the BNT162b2 or mRNA-1273 vaccine. The input for sequencing was CD4+ T cells from PBMCs cultured with HCoV-NL63 spike peptides, taken after COVID-19 vaccination. The source is a human donor who received a COVID-19 vaccine.

The rearrangement links TRBV6-2 or TRBV6-3 to TRBJ1-1; D gene ambiguous. Deletions cut 0 bases from V and 2 bases from J, with 25 bases between. This CDR3 spans 20 amino acids. Germline CDR1 reads MNHEY; CDR2 reads SVGEGT. The CDR3 coding sequence is TGTGCCAGCAGTTACTCCCTCCAAGGACTCGAAGTTAGAAGAAACACTGAAGCTTTCTTT. Its translation is CASSYSLQGLEVRRNTEAFF.

This clone was detected once. This rearrangement joins TRBV12-3 or TRBV12-4 to TRBJ1-4; D perhaps matches TRBD1 (5 bases). The V end was cut by 3 bases, the J end by 7 bases, with 6 bases between. This CDR3 has 12 amino acids. CDR3 DNA sequence: TGTGCCAGCAGTTTTCAGGGTGAAAAACTGTTTTTT. This sequence encodes CASSFQGEKLFF.

The CDR3 region is CASGAGEGNTGELFF. In DNA form, the CDR3 reads TGTGCTAGTGGAGCGGGGGAGGGGAACACCGGGGAGCTGTTTTTT. The V and J genes are TRBV12-5 and TRBJ2-2; 8 bases map to TRBD2. The germline CDR1 and CDR2 sequences are LGHNT and FRNRAP. This CDR3 spans 15 amino acids. V trimming: 6 bases; J trimming: 1 base; junction bases outside the gene matches: 4.

V is TRBV6-1 and J is TRBJ2-5; D is unresolved. Per the germline V gene, CDR1 is MNHNS and CDR2 is SASEGT. This CDR3 comprises 13 residues. Between the trimmed V and J ends, which lost 2 bases and 6 bases, there was a span of 10 bases. The CDR3 nucleotides read TGTGCCAGCAGTGAACCCCTCCGCCAGACCCAGTACTTC. Encoded protein: CASSEPLRQTQYF.

V and J are TRBV30 and TRBJ1-1; tentatively, D is TRBD1 (5 bases). Trimming shortened V by 7 bases and J by 10 bases, and 7 bases separated the two germline ends. The CDR3 length is 8 residues. In germline, CDR1 is GTSNPN, CDR2 SVGIG (reference sequence). The CDR3 nucleotides read TGTGCCTCGGGGCCAGCTTTCTTT. Translated, it gives CASGPAFF.

The rearrangement links TRBV29-1 to TRBJ1-5; D may be TRBD1 (5 bases). V lost 5 bases and J 1 base, leaving 12 bases between the germline ends. The CDR3 spans 14 residues. Germline-derived CDR1 and CDR2 are SQVTM and ANQGSEA. CDR3 protein: CSVSLGTSNQPQHF. The DNA for the CDR3 is TGCAGCGTTTCCCTGGGGACGAGCAATCAGCCCCAGCATTTT.

The chain employs TRBV4-3 and TRBJ1-2, with 7 nucleotides matching TRBD1. The V gene end was trimmed by 4 bases and the J gene end by 5 bases; junction bases not matched to a gene: 4. Germline loops: CDR1 LGHNA, CDR2 YSLEER. CDR3 length: 13 amino acids. The CDR3 sequence: CASSPGGAYGYTF. The CDR3 DNA reads as TGCGCCAGCAGCCCAGGGGGGGCTTATGGCTACACCTTC.

This chain uses TRBV10-3 with TRBJ1-2; D may be TRBD1 (5 bases). Trimming removed 0 bases from V and 2 bases from J, with 16 bases in between. CDR3 length equals 17 residues. The germline V gene encodes CDR1 ENHRY and CDR2 SYGVKD. CDR3 bases: TGTGCCATCAGTGAGTCGTCAGGAGGGGCGAACAACTATGGCTACACCTTC. This gives the protein CAISESSGGANNYGYTF.

The J gene is TRBJ1-1, the V gene TRBV30, with TRBD1 matching 7 bases. Germline lookup yields CDR1 GTSNPN and CDR2 SVGIG (reference sequence). V gave up 2 bases and J gave up 11 bases; unmatched junction bases: 14. The CDR3 has 14 amino acids. The CDR3 nucleotides are TGTGCCTGGAGTTTAGGGACAGTACGTGAAAAGGCTTTCTTT. Protein sequence: CAWSLGTVREKAFF.

The rearrangement joins TRBV4-3 to TRBJ1-1; TRBD1 might be the D (5 bases). V gave up 1 base and J gave up 3 bases, with 6 bases separating them. This CDR3 comprises 13 residues. CDR1 is LGHNA, CDR2 YSLEER, per germline. CDR3 nucleotide sequence: TGCGCCAGCAGCCAAGGCAGGGACACTGAAGCTTTCTTT. This codes for CASSQGRDTEAFF.

This rearrangement joins TRBV5-1 to TRBJ2-7; D could derive from TRBD1 or TRBD2 (5 bases each). The CDR3 is 13 amino acids. The germline gives CDR1 SGHRS, CDR2 YFSETQ. V lost 3 bases and J 3 bases, leaving 10 bases between the germline ends. The CDR3 nucleotides read TGCGCCAGCAGCTCGGGACGCAGCTACGAGCAGTACTTC. Protein product: CASSSGRSYEQYF.

This clone has a single count. The CDR3: CASSFRQGGNNQPQHF. The CDR3 bases are TGTGCCAGCAGTTTCCGACAGGGGGGTAACAATCAGCCCCAGCATTTT. V gene TRBV6-2 or TRBV6-3 combines with J gene TRBJ1-5, with 9 nucleotides matching TRBD1. The CDR3 consists of 16 residues. Per germline, CDR1 MNHEY and CDR2 SVGEGT. V shed 4 bases, J shed 3 bases, and the junction held 7 bases outside the gene matches.

This chain uses TRBV29-1 with TRBJ1-5, with 8 positions matching TRBD1. This CDR3 region has 13 residues. In germline, CDR1 is SQVTM, CDR2 ANQGSEA. V trimming: 6 bases; J trimming: 2 bases; junction bases outside the gene matches: 3. CDR3 nucleotide sequence: TGCAGCGTCCTGGACAGGGGCAATCAGCCCCAGCATTTT. Its translation is CSVLDRGNQPQHF.

The gene calls are TRBV29-1 and TRBJ2-1; D gene ambiguous. CDR1 and CDR2 from the germline V gene are SQVTM and ANQGSEA. Trimming removed 0 bases at V and 6 bases at J, with 3 bases between. The CDR3 runs to 11 residues. This CDR3 is CSVEDTNEQFF. The CDR3 nucleotides are TGCAGCGTTGAAGATACCAATGAGCAGTTCTTC.

This clone has just one count. The gene calls are TRBV15 and TRBJ1-4; D not certain. This CDR3 is 16 amino acids long. Germline lookup yields CDR1 LNHNV and CDR2 YYDKDF (reference sequence). Between the trimmed V and J ends, which lost 2 bases and 7 bases, there was a span of 17 bases. In DNA form, the CDR3 reads TGTGCCACCAGCAGACGGACCAGTCTATATGGTGAAAAACTGTTTTTT. It translates to CATSRRTSLYGEKLFF.

V gene TRBV2 combines with J gene TRBJ1-2; no reliable D call. CDR3 length: 12 residues. The V and J ends lost 3 bases and 3 bases respectively, with 5 bases between them. Germline CDR1 and CDR2: SNHLY and FYNNEI. The CDR3 DNA reads as TGTGCCAGCAGTGAGTTATACTATGGCTACACCTTC. Translated, it gives CASSELYYGYTF.

This chain's CDR3 is CAITPSGRTGELFF. CDR3 nucleotides: TGTGCCATCACCCCCAGCGGGAGGACCGGGGAGCTGTTTTTT. V gene TRBV10-3 combines with J gene TRBJ2-2, with 9 bases that match TRBD2. The CDR3 contains 14 residues. CDR1 and CDR2 from the germline V gene are ENHRY and SYGVKD. V dropped 7 bases and J dropped 5; count of bases not matched to a gene: 5.

This chain connects TRBV3-1 (or the pseudogene TRBV3-2) to TRBJ2-1, with TRBD2 matching over 10 bases. CDR1 and CDR2 (germline): LGHDT, YNNKEL (reference sequence). V shed 1 base and J 7 bases; nucleotides not matched to a gene: 4. The CDR3 loop spans 15 amino acids. Here the CDR3 reads CASSQVLAGRNEQFF. CDR3 nucleotide sequence: TGTGCCAGCAGCCAAGTACTAGCGGGACGGAATGAGCAGTTCTTC.

This chain uses TRBV4-3 with TRBJ2-6; 8 nucleotides align to TRBD2. This CDR3 spans 16 amino acids. CDR1 is LGHNA, CDR2 YSLEER, per germline. The trim removed 4 bases at V and 2 bases at J, leaving 4 bases unmatched. This CDR3 is CASSPGGAAGANVLTF. CDR3 bases: TGCGCCAGCAGCCCGGGGGGGGCGGCTGGGGCCAACGTCCTGACTTTC.

This clone was counted only a few times. The chain recombines TRBV30 with TRBJ1-6; no clear D gene. V lost 2 bases and J lost 2, with 7 bases in between. The CDR3 has 14 residues. From germline, CDR1 is GTSNPN and CDR2 SVGIG (reference sequence). DNA of the CDR3: TGTGCCTGGAGTTCCGGGACCTATAATTCACCCCTCCACTTT. As protein: CAWSSGTYNSPLHF.

This clone occurred a few times. The chain uses TRBV12-3 or TRBV12-4 and TRBJ1-1; 8 bases align to TRBD1. Losses at the gene ends were 6 bases for V and 4 bases for J; bases not matched to a gene: 4. This CDR3 comprises 13 residues. DNA of the CDR3: TGTGCCAGCAGACAGGGGGAGGGCACTGAAGCTTTCTTT. This codes for CASRQGEGTEAFF.

The V call is TRBV5-1, the J call TRBJ1-2; TRBD1 is a possible D gene (6 bases). V dropped 5 bases and J dropped 3 bases, with 11 bases sitting between them. This CDR3 is built from 13 residues. Germline values: CDR1 SGHRS, CDR2 YFSETQ. CDR3 region: CASRPQGYYGYTF. The CDR3 nucleotides read TGCGCCAGCAGACCCCAGGGGTACTATGGCTACACCTTC.

A few counts support this clone. V usage is TRBV11-2 and J usage is TRBJ2-1; D gene unclear. Between the trimmed V and J ends, which lost 3 bases and 5 bases, there was a span of 8 bases. CDR3 length: 13 residues. Germline CDR1 is SGHAT and CDR2 is FQNNGV. The CDR3 sequence: CASSLGQNNEQFF. The CDR3 DNA sequence: TGTGCCAGCAGCTTGGGCCAAAACAATGAGCAGTTCTTC.

This clone is judged large. The CDR3 DNA reads as TGCGCCAGCAGGTACAAACAGAATATGAACACTGAAGCTTTCTTT. As protein: CASRYKQNMNTEAFF. This chain uses TRBV5-1 with TRBJ1-1; D ambiguous. This CDR3 contains 15 residues. Germline CDR1 reads SGHRS; CDR2 reads YFSETQ. The V and J ends lost 5 bases and 0 bases respectively, with 14 bases between them.

The rearrangement joins TRBV21-1 to TRBJ2-3; TRBD2 is the table's D call and was not checked against the DNA. TRBV21-1 is a pseudogene segment. The CDR3 is made up of 16 amino acids. CDR3 sequence reads: CASSKVHGSVDDTQYF. The CDR3 nucleotides are TGTGCCAGCAGCAAAGTCCACGGGAGTGTCGATGATACGCAGTATTTT.

V is TRBV5-1 and J is TRBJ1-1; 7 nucleotides line up with TRBD1. V shed 0 bases, J shed 1 base, and the junction held 3 bases outside the gene matches. CDR1 is SGHRS and CDR2 is YFSETQ in the germline V gene. This CDR3 is 15 amino acids long. The CDR3 sequence is CASSLAQGENTEAFF. Written as DNA, the CDR3 is TGCGCCAGCAGCTTGGCTCAGGGGGAGAACACTGAAGCTTTCTTT.

V gene TRBV5-4 combines with J gene TRBJ1-6; perhaps TRBD1 as D (6 bases). The CDR3 runs to 16 residues. Germline V gives CDR1 SGHNT, CDR2 YYREEE (reference sequence). Between the trimmed V and J ends, which lost 0 bases and 9 bases, there was a span of 16 bases. The CDR3, as DNA: TGTGCCAGCAGCTTGGATTCGGGGGCAACCGGTTCACCCCTCCACTTT. Translated, it gives CASSLDSGATGSPLHF.